Detailed here is one T cell receptor (beta chain). The sample is drawn from a study of T cells after yellow fever vaccination. A single record per CDR3 protein comes from TCRdb applying MiXCR to the 5' RACE reads. The sample lists 450,000 to 550,000 distinct CDR3 sequences, 21% occurring once. There are 15 residues in the CDR3. The germline CDR1 and CDR2 sequences are KGHSH and LQKENI. With 3 bases clipped from V and 5 bases from J, the junction kept 9 bases outside the gene matches. The gene calls are TRBV18 and TRBJ1-1, with TRBD1 identical over 7 bases. The sample was PBMCs, taken 21 days after the first yellow fever vaccination. This receptor was taken from a young man who received the YFV17D yellow fever vaccine. Here the CDR3 reads CASSPLQGPRTEAFF. CDR3 sequence (DNA): TGTGCCAGCTCACCGCTACAGGGGCCGAGGACTGAAGCTTTCTTT.